The T cell receptor beta chain under discussion was sequenced for a study of blood T cell repertoires in COVID-19. At the level of the study: T cells, B-cell-depleted T cells, or PBMCs provided the cDNA or gDNA that served as material.

This clone was observed a handful of times. Researchers sorted participants into cohorts using their self-reported clinical history. No more than 2 weeks before study entry, exposed participants had met a case of COVID-19. Trimming took off 1 base at V and 6 bases at J, with 16 bases between the two ends. From germline, CDR1 is SGHDN and CDR2 FVKESK. The CDR3 sequence is 15 residues long. Repertoires were generated with immunoSEQ multiplex PCR, while TCRdb's copy carries only in-frame clones and drops some. This table has 150,000 to 200,000 clones, approximately 80% appearing once. The chain is built from TRBV14 and TRBJ2-7; maybe TRBD1 (5 bases). The receptor was isolated from a man between 65 and 79 years old who had been exposed to COVID-19. The sequencing input was PBMCs or T cells enriched from blood (not recorded which). CDR3 loop: CASSQGWAGRGEQYF. In nucleotides, the CDR3 is TGTGCCAGCAGCCAAGGATGGGCAGGGCGAGGCGAGCAGTACTTC.